The next 31 T cell receptor beta chains were all read from a single sample in a study of response to subunit inactivated influenza vaccine. In TCRdb, the RT-PCR reads were re-called with MiXCR into one record per CDR3 protein. The repertoire consists of more than 450,000 distinct CDR3 sequences, with approximately 12% occurring once and the leading ten covering approximately 10%. The sequences come from PBMCs from blood, collected on the day of vaccination. The receptors derive from a man aged 50-59 years who received an inactivated influenza vaccine.

This clonotype was seen many times. V usage is TRBV12-3 or TRBV12-4 and J usage is TRBJ1-1, with D uncertain. This CDR3 spans 16 amino acids. Trimming removed 5 bases from V and 6 bases from J, with 22 bases in between. The CDR3 bases are TGTGCCAGCAGTCCAGGCGTCGGACCCAAGGTCTCTGAAGCTTTCTTT. Amino acid sequence: CASSPGVGPKVSEAFF.

V is TRBV5-1 and J is TRBJ2-7; D may be TRBD1 or TRBD2 (5 bases each). Germline lookup yields CDR1 SGHRS and CDR2 YFSETQ. The ends were cut back, 2 bases at V and 5 bases at J, with 20 bases in the middle. The CDR3 runs to 16 residues. The CDR3 region is CASSLGTGTFDNEQYF. Written as DNA, the CDR3 is TGCGCCAGCAGCTTAGGCACGGGGACCTTCGACAACGAGCAGTACTTC. Filled out from reference TRBV5-1 and TRBJ2-7, the complete variable domain reads KAGVTQTPRYLIKTRGQQVTLSCSPISGHRSVSWYQQTPGQGLQFLFEYFSETQRNKGNFPGRFSGRQFSNSRSEMNVSTLELGDSALYLCASSLGTGTFDNEQYFGPGTRLTVT.

This chain joins TRBV20-1 and TRBJ1-5; 9 bases are shared with TRBD1. The trim removed 0 bases at V and 5 bases at J, leaving 5 bases unmatched. The CDR3 has 15 amino acids. Germline V gene lookup returns CDR1 DFQATT and CDR2 SNEGSKA (reference sequence). The CDR3 sequence: CSARETGGLDQPQHF. The CDR3 nucleotides read TGCAGTGCTAGAGAGACAGGGGGACTCGATCAGCCCCAGCATTTT.

This clonotype was seen once. V and J are TRBV7-9 and TRBJ2-7, with unresolved D. The CDR3 loop spans 12 amino acids. Germline V lookup: CDR1 SEHNR, CDR2 FQNEAQ (reference sequence). The ends were cut back, 2 bases at V and 3 bases at J, with 5 bases in the middle. The CDR3 region is CASSLNIYEQYF. CDR3 coding DNA: TGTGCCAGCAGCTTAAATATCTACGAGCAGTACTTC.

The table lists this clonotype with a few counts. The chain recombines TRBV12-3 or TRBV12-4 with TRBJ2-3; D possibly uses TRBD1 or TRBD2 (6 bases each). The V end was cut by 1 base, the J end by 3 bases, with 11 bases between. The CDR3 spans 15 residues. CDR3 nucleotides: TGTGCCAGCAGTTTAGGAGGGGGGCCTACAGATACGCAGTATTTT. Translation: CASSLGGGPTDTQYF.

This chain joins TRBV7-9 and TRBJ2-5; D is ambiguous. Trimming took 4 bases from V and 3 from J, leaving 12 bases between them. Germline CDR1 reads SEHNR; CDR2 reads FQNEAQ (reference sequence). This CDR3 is built from 14 residues. The CDR3 sequence: CASSSWWKKETQYF. CDR3 DNA sequence: TGTGCCAGCAGCTCCTGGTGGAAAAAAGAGACCCAGTACTTC.

This clonotype was picked up a small number of times. The chain employs TRBV5-1 and TRBJ2-1, with TRBD2 identical over 10 bases. The germline gives CDR1 SGHRS, CDR2 YFSETQ. The V gene end was trimmed by 4 bases and the J gene end by 12 bases; junction bases not matched to a gene: 16. CDR3 length: 16 residues. The CDR3 loop is CASSIQAGGSPDGQFF. Here the CDR3 DNA reads TGCGCCAGCAGCATACAAGCGGGAGGGTCGCCGGACGGGCAGTTCTTC.

This clonotype was detected only a few times. The genes are TRBV20-1 and TRBJ1-6; weak D call: TRBD1 (5 bases). The V gene lost 4 bases and the J gene lost 7 bases, with 5 bases spanning the gap. CDR3 length: 11 amino acids. Germline assignment: CDR1 DFQATT and CDR2 SNEGSKA (reference sequence). CDR3 bases: TGCAGTGCTAAGGGGAATTCACCCCTCCACTTT. Its protein is CSAKGNSPLHF.

The rearrangement joins TRBV3-1 to TRBJ2-7, with D perhaps TRBD2 (6 bases). Germline CDR1 and CDR2: LGHDT and YNNKEL (reference sequence). Trimming cost V 8 bases and J 6 bases, with 14 bases left between them. The CDR3 covers 12 residues. The CDR3 sequence is CASRAGPAEQYF. The CDR3 nucleotides are TGTGCCAGCCGCGCGGGACCCGCCGAGCAGTACTTC.

The V call is TRBV4-2, the J call TRBJ2-2; no clear D. CDR1 is LGHNA, CDR2 YNFKEQ, per germline. This CDR3 contains 14 residues. With 0 bases removed from V and 13 bases from J, the gap between germline ends came to 15 bases. CDR3 nucleotides: TGTGCCAGCAGCCAAGATCCGCGGCGCGATTTGCTGTTTTTT. This codes for CASSQDPRRDLLFF.

This clonotype was recorded many times. The chain employs TRBV27 and TRBJ2-3; tentatively, D is TRBD1 or TRBD2 (5 bases each). Per germline, CDR1 MNHEY and CDR2 SMNVEV (reference sequence). The CDR3 has 14 amino acids. V was pared by 3 bases and J by 6 bases, with 13 bases between. CDR3 nucleotide sequence: TGTGCCAGCAGTTTCCTACTCGGGGCGGATACGCAGTATTTT. Translating gives CASSFLLGADTQYF.

In its sample, this clonotype was seen a few times. The chain is built from TRBV5-1 and TRBJ2-1; a weak D match, TRBD2 (7 bases). V shed 4 bases and J shed 4 bases, with 15 bases lying between them. The CDR3 totals 15 residues. CDR1 and CDR2 from the germline V gene are SGHRS and YFSETQ. CDR3 sequence: CASSGSGTTYNEQFF. The DNA of the CDR3 is TGCGCCAGCAGCGGGAGCGGGACAACTTACAATGAGCAGTTCTTC. Together with reference TRBV5-1 and TRBJ2-1, the CDR3 gives the full variable domain: KAGVTQTPRYLIKTRGQQVTLSCSPISGHRSVSWYQQTPGQGLQFLFEYFSETQRNKGNFPGRFSGRQFSNSRSEMNVSTLELGDSALYLCASSGSGTTYNEQFFGPGTRLTVL.

This rearrangement joins TRBV6-2 or TRBV6-3 to TRBJ2-2; D gene ambiguous. In germline, CDR1 is MNHEY, CDR2 SVGEGT. The CDR3 runs to 16 residues. The V gene lost 2 bases and the J gene lost 5 bases, with 15 bases spanning the gap. As DNA, the CDR3 is TGTGCCAGCAGTTACACCTATTATCTGAGGACCGGGGAGCTGTTTTTT. Encoded protein: CASSYTYYLRTGELFF.

This clonotype was recorded many times. The chain has TRBV15 and TRBJ1-5; D is unclear. V lost 2 bases and J 0 bases, leaving 5 bases between the germline ends. CDR3 length equals 14 residues. CDR1 and CDR2 from the germline V gene are LNHNV and YYDKDF (reference sequence). The CDR3 sequence: CATSRYSSNQPQHF. In nucleotides, the CDR3 is TGTGCCACCAGCAGATACAGTAGCAATCAGCCCCAGCATTTT.

The chain carries TRBV5-6 and TRBJ2-3, with TRBD2 identical over 7 bases. CDR1 and CDR2 from the germline V gene are SGHDT and YYEEEE. The CDR3 has 16 amino acids. The J segment lost 2 bases and the V segment lost 1 base, leaving 7 bases of the junction unmatched. CDR3: CASSLSVAGYTDTQYF. The CDR3 DNA is TGTGCCAGCAGCTTGAGTGTAGCGGGTTACACAGATACGCAGTATTTT. The whole variable domain, remainder taken from reference TRBV5-6 and TRBJ2-3, is DAGVTQSPTHLIKTRGQQVTLRCSPKSGHDTVSWYQQALGQGPQFIFQYYEEEERQRGNFPDRFSGHQFPNYSSELNVNALLLGDSALYLCASSLSVAGYTDTQYFGPGTRLTVL.

In its sample, this clonotype was seen a few times. The rearrangement joins TRBV7-9 to TRBJ2-7, with 7 bases lining up with TRBD1. Germline assignment: CDR1 SEHNR and CDR2 FQNEAQ (reference sequence). The CDR3 is 17 residues long. The trim removed 2 bases at V and 4 bases at J, leaving 14 bases unmatched. In nucleotides, the CDR3 is TGTGCCAGCAGCTTAAACAGGGGTAGGGTGAAAGATTACGAGCAGTACTTC. Translating gives CASSLNRGRVKDYEQYF.

The chain combines TRBV7-9 with TRBJ2-5; the D is unclear. The germline V and J ends were trimmed by 1 base and 3 bases, with 9 bases remaining between them. Germline V gene sequence: CDR1 SEHNR, CDR2 FQNEAQ (reference sequence). The CDR3 is 14 amino acids. The CDR3 reads CASSLEIFEETQYF. The CDR3 DNA follows: TGTGCCAGCAGCTTAGAAATTTTCGAAGAGACCCAGTACTTC.

Only a few counts were recorded for this clonotype. The chain couples TRBV5-6 to TRBJ2-5; D call uncertain. The CDR3 has 14 amino acids. In germline, CDR1 is SGHDT, CDR2 YYEEEE. V lost 4 bases and J lost 6, with 16 bases in between. The DNA of the CDR3 is TGTGCCAGCAGCCCCAGTTTGGCAGAGAAGACCCAGTACTTC. Amino acids: CASSPSLAEKTQYF.

This clonotype was picked up many times. The genes are TRBV12-3 or TRBV12-4 and TRBJ2-5; 7 bases are shared with TRBD1. The CDR3 totals 13 residues. V shed 7 bases and J 4 bases; nucleotides not matched to a gene: 6. The CDR3 DNA reads as TGTGCCAGCACCCCAGGGGGACGAGAGACCCAGTACTTC. Protein product: CASTPGGRETQYF.

The V and J genes are TRBV4-2 and TRBJ1-3; no firm D call. The CDR3 is 17 residues long. The germline V and J ends were trimmed by 0 bases and 2 bases, with 14 bases remaining between them. Germline V CDR1 and CDR2: LGHNA, YNFKEQ. The CDR3 sequence is CASSQEVMGSTGNTIYF. CDR3 nucleotides: TGTGCCAGCAGCCAAGAAGTGATGGGGAGTACTGGAAACACCATATATTTT.

This clonotype was found a few times. The chain has TRBV9 and TRBJ2-1, with TRBD1 identical over 9 bases. V was clipped by 3 bases and J by 8 bases; unmatched bases: 12. Germline CDR1 and CDR2: SGDLS and YYNGEE. This CDR3 comprises 16 residues. For the CDR3, the DNA is TGTGCCAGCAGCGGACAGGGCGGTGGGGACAGGGATGAGCAGTTCTTC. Its translation: CASSGQGGGDRDEQFF.

This clonotype was observed at least ten times. The chain carries TRBV7-8 and TRBJ2-3; D is ambiguous. The V gene lost 2 bases and the J gene lost 4 bases, with 4 bases spanning the gap. Germline CDR1 SGHVS, CDR2 FQNEAQ. CDR3 size: 12 residues. The DNA of the CDR3 is TGTGCCAGCAGCTTAAGGCCAGATACGCAGTATTTT. It specifies CASSLRPDTQYF.

This chain connects TRBV7-2 to TRBJ1-6; D is perhaps TRBD1 (6 bases). The germline V gene has CDR1 SGHTA and CDR2 FQGNSA. Trimming left V 0 bases short and J 10 bases short, with 10 bases between. CDR3 size: 14 residues. The CDR3 DNA is TGTGCCAGCAGCTTAGCCAGGGGACAATCACCCCTCCACTTT. Its translation: CASSLARGQSPLHF.

This clonotype was recorded a few times. The junction departs from the called germline gene at one end, perhaps through a read error. The chain couples TRBV6-2 or TRBV6-3 to TRBJ1-5; 8 bases agree with TRBD1. This CDR3 comprises 14 residues. Germline lookup yields CDR1 MNHEY and CDR2 SVGEGT. The CDR3 nucleotides read TGTGCCAGCAGCCAGGACAGGGACCATCAACCCCAGCATTTT. Translating gives CASSQDRDHQPQHF.

The rearrangement links TRBV7-2 to TRBJ1-1; a possible D gene is TRBD1 (5 bases). Trimming took 8 bases from V and 3 from J, leaving 16 bases between them. The CDR3 is 14 amino acids. CDR1 SGHTA and CDR2 FQGNSA come from the germline V gene. Written as DNA, the CDR3 is TGTGCCAGCTGGGGGGGGGTCCGGTACACTGAAGCTTTCTTT. The encoded protein is CASWGGVRYTEAFF.

This sequence joins TRBV6-5 and TRBJ2-2; 13 nucleotides match TRBD2. The CDR3 is 18 amino acids. Germline CDR1 is MNHEY and CDR2 is SVGAGI. The J segment lost 2 bases and the V segment lost 4 bases, leaving 7 bases of the junction unmatched. The CDR3 DNA reads as TGTGCCAGCAGTTTGGAGACTAGCGGGAGGATTAACACCGGGGAGCTGTTTTTT. This gives the protein CASSLETSGRINTGELFF.

This clonotype was observed a few times. The genes are TRBV10-3 and TRBJ2-1; a possible D gene is TRBD2 (5 bases). Trimming cost V 5 bases and J 2 bases, with 16 bases left between them. CDR1 ENHRY and CDR2 SYGVKD come from the germline V gene. This CDR3 comprises 16 residues. The CDR3 loop reads CAISSERHLTYNEQFF. The CDR3 nucleotides are TGTGCCATCAGTTCAGAGCGGCATCTTACCTACAATGAGCAGTTCTTC.

Only a few counts were recorded for this clonotype. The rearrangement joins TRBV15 to TRBJ2-7; TRBD1 matches 7 bases. Unmatched junction bases numbered 8, after V lost 1 base and J lost 2 bases. CDR3 length equals 16 residues. CDR1 is LNHNV, CDR2 YYDKDF, per germline (reference sequence). The CDR3 protein is CATSRAHGTATYEQYF. The DNA of the CDR3 is TGTGCCACCAGCAGAGCACACGGGACAGCAACCTACGAGCAGTACTTC.

A few counts support this clonotype. V gene TRBV7-2 combines with J gene TRBJ2-3; D is perhaps TRBD1 (5 bases). Trimming pared 3 bases from V and 4 bases from J, leaving 14 bases between. The CDR3 consists of 15 residues. Germline V gene lookup returns CDR1 SGHTA and CDR2 FQGNSA. The CDR3 is CASSLSRAAPDTQYF. Here the CDR3 DNA reads TGTGCCAGCAGCTTGTCCAGGGCCGCCCCAGATACGCAGTATTTT.

This clonotype was observed a handful of times. V gene TRBV6-5 combines with J gene TRBJ2-7; 7 nucleotides match TRBD2. Germline V CDR1 and CDR2: MNHEY, SVGAGI. Losses at the gene ends were 4 bases for V and 0 bases for J; bases not matched to a gene: 6. This CDR3 spans 15 amino acids. The CDR3 sequence is CASSSGGGPSYEQYF. The CDR3 DNA reads TGTGCCAGCAGTTCGGGGGGAGGACCCTCCTACGAGCAGTACTTC.

The sample holds a few counts of this clonotype. The genes are TRBV28 and TRBJ1-2; D is undetermined. CDR1 MDHEN and CDR2 SYDVKM come from the germline V gene. The CDR3 consists of 12 residues. V was clipped by 5 bases and J by 6 bases, with 10 bases between them. CDR3 DNA: TGTGCCAGCAGTCGTTTTTGGGATGGCTACACCTTC. Its translation: CASSRFWDGYTF.